These 23 T cell receptor beta chains originate from one sample sequenced in a study of memory CD8 T cells in hepatitis C reinfection. This table comes from immunoSEQ multiplex PCR, and its TCRdb copy is limited to in-frame clones, with some not included. The data show approximately 51,000 clones, roughly 91% seen once. The time point was: pre-reinfection, 55 to 20 weeks before reinfection detection. No in vitro expansion preceded TCR sequencing of the sorted cells. The sample taken for sequencing was naive CD8+ T cells sorted from blood. These receptor sequences come from a man between 18 and 29 years old with hepatitis C virus infection.

A single count supports this clone. V is TRBV11-3 and J is TRBJ2-5; TRBD2 matches at 9 bases. The CDR3 length is 15 residues. Germline V lookup: CDR1 SGHNT, CDR2 YENEEA. V lost 5 bases to trimming and J lost 5 bases; unmatched junction nucleotides: 9. CDR3 in amino acids: CASSIRGGASETQYF. The CDR3 DNA is TGTGCCAGCAGCATCCGCGGGGGGGCAAGCGAGACCCAGTACTTC. Complete variable domain (other parts from reference TRBV11-3 and TRBJ2-5): EAGVVQSPRYKIIEKKQPVAFWCNPISGHNTLYWYLQNLGQGPELLIRYENEEAVDDSQLPKDRFSAERLKGVDSTLKIQPAELGDSAVYLCASSIRGGASETQYFGPGTRLLVL.

This clone was seen a handful of times. J is TRBJ2-3 and V is TRBV4-1; 12 nucleotides line up with TRBD1. The CDR3 totals 17 residues. In germline, CDR1 is MGHRA, CDR2 YSYEKL. V dropped 3 bases and J dropped 5; count of bases not matched to a gene: 9. CDR3 DNA sequence: TGCGCCAGCAGCCACCCAGGGACAGGGGGCGCGGGAGATACGCAGTATTTT. This encodes CASSHPGTGGAGDTQYF.

The gene calls are TRBV29-1 and TRBJ2-7; D not resolved. V shed 0 bases and J shed 3 bases, with 6 bases lying between them. CDR1 and CDR2 from the germline V gene are SQVTM and ANQGSEA. The CDR3 consists of 12 residues. In DNA, the CDR3 is TGCAGCGTTGAAGATGACATCTACGAGCAGTACTTC. Protein: CSVEDDIYEQYF.

This sequence joins TRBV7-9 and TRBJ2-2; 9 bases match TRBD2. This CDR3 is built from 15 residues. Looked up from germline, CDR1 is SEHNR and CDR2 is FQNEAQ (reference sequence). V shed 1 base, J shed 5 bases, and the junction held 2 bases outside the gene matches. CDR3 nucleotides: TGTGCCAGCAGCTTAGAAACTAGCGGGACCGGGGAGCTGTTTTTT. Translating it yields CASSLETSGTGELFF.

The V and J genes are TRBV4-1 and TRBJ2-3, with 10 nucleotides matching TRBD2. With V trimmed by 0 bases and J by 2 bases, 14 bases remained unmatched. Germline lookup yields CDR1 MGHRA and CDR2 YSYEKL. The CDR3 contains 20 residues. CDR3 sequence (DNA): TGCGCCAGCAGCCAAGATACCGCAAGCACTCTAGCGGGGGCCACAGATACGCAGTATTTT. Translation: CASSQDTASTLAGATDTQYF.

The chain combines TRBV7-3 with TRBJ2-3, with no clear D. There are 13 residues in the CDR3. Germline CDR1 is SGHTA and CDR2 is FQGTGA. V gave up 1 base and J gave up 4 bases, with 6 bases separating them. The CDR3 nucleotides read TGTGCCAGCAGCTTAATCGCGGCAGATACGCAGTATTTT. Amino acids: CASSLIAADTQYF.

V gene TRBV4-1 combines with J gene TRBJ2-5; TRBD2 agrees at 9 bases. The V segment lost 0 bases and the J segment 1 base; nucleotides outside the gene matches: 6. Looked up from germline, CDR1 is MGHRA and CDR2 is YSYEKL. This CDR3 is 17 amino acids long. CDR3 sequence (DNA): TGCGCCAGCAGCCAAGAACTCCGCGGGAGGGCCCAAGAGACCCAGTACTTC. Translating gives CASSQELRGRAQETQYF.

The chain combines TRBV4-2 with TRBJ2-7, with TRBD1 matching 10 bases. This CDR3 spans 16 amino acids. The V gene end was trimmed by 3 bases and the J gene end by 9 bases; junction bases not matched to a gene: 14. The germline V gene has CDR1 LGHNA and CDR2 YNFKEQ. CDR3 DNA: TGTGCCAGCAGCCAGGGTACCGGGACAGGGGTTTCGTGGCAGTACTTC. Amino acid sequence: CASSQGTGTGVSWQYF.

V gene TRBV9 combines with J gene TRBJ2-1; 7 nucleotides line up with TRBD2. Looked up from germline, CDR1 is SGDLS and CDR2 is YYNGEE. V lost 7 bases to trimming and J lost 5 bases; unmatched junction nucleotides: 6. The CDR3 is 13 residues long. The CDR3 here is CASAGEGNNEQFF. CDR3 in DNA: TGTGCCAGCGCGGGGGAGGGAAACAATGAGCAGTTCTTC.

CDR3 in DNA: TGTGCCAGCAGTAAAAATACAGGGGGCGGGGGTGAAAAACTGTTTTTT. Residues: CASSKNTGGGGEKLFF. The chain uses TRBV27 and TRBJ1-4; 9 bases are shared with TRBD1. CDR1 is MNHEY, CDR2 SMNVEV, per germline (reference sequence). V was pared by 5 bases and J by 7 bases, with 11 bases of the junction left unmatched. The CDR3 length is 16 residues.

The rearrangement joins TRBV29-1 to TRBJ1-2; unclear D gene. V was clipped by 1 base and J by 4 bases, with 10 bases between them. CDR3 length equals 13 residues. CDR1 and CDR2 (germline): SQVTM, ANQGSEA. CDR3 in DNA: TGCAGCGTTGAAGTTAAGGAGCTCTATGGCTACACCTTC. It encodes CSVEVKELYGYTF.

This rearrangement joins TRBV28 to TRBJ2-7, with D possibly matching TRBD1 (5 bases). Germline CDR1 is MDHEN and CDR2 is SYDVKM. This CDR3 region has 15 residues. V lost 5 bases to trimming and J lost 1 base, with 15 bases between them. The CDR3 nucleotides read TGTGCCAGCAGTCCCGTAGGAGACAGATCCTACGAGCAGTACTTC. This translates into CASSPVGDRSYEQYF.

The chain carries TRBV5-4 and TRBJ2-7; D possibly corresponds to TRBD1 (5 bases). Trimming removed 2 bases from V and 2 bases from J, with 11 bases in between. Per germline, CDR1 SGHNT and CDR2 YYREEE (reference sequence). The length of the CDR3 is 14 residues. CDR3 residues: CASSLGVGTYEQYF. The CDR3 bases are TGTGCCAGCAGCTTAGGGGTTGGTACCTACGAGCAGTACTTC.

The chain recombines TRBV5-8 with TRBJ2-3, with TRBD2 matching 12 bases. The V segment lost 2 bases and the J segment 8 bases; nucleotides outside the gene matches: 6. In germline, CDR1 is SGHTS, CDR2 YDEGEE. CDR3 length: 15 amino acids. CDR3 coding DNA: TGTGCCAGCAGCTTTGGACTAGCGGGGCATGGTACGCAGTATTTT. This gives the protein CASSFGLAGHGTQYF.

The chain joins TRBV27 to TRBJ1-5; D may be TRBD1 (6 bases). Germline CDR1 MNHEY, CDR2 SMNVEV (reference sequence). The ends were cut back, 2 bases at V and 1 base at J, with 9 bases in the middle. The CDR3 has 15 residues. The CDR3 bases are TGTGCCAGCAGTTTAGTGGGGGCGAGCAATCAGCCCCAGCATTTT. Protein product: CASSLVGASNQPQHF.

The chain combines TRBV27 with TRBJ1-1, with TRBD1 as a possible D gene (6 bases). Germline assignment: CDR1 MNHEY and CDR2 SMNVEV (reference sequence). The length of the CDR3 is 13 residues. V lost 4 bases and J lost 1, with 7 bases in between. This CDR3 is CASSSRGNTEAFF. CDR3 nucleotide sequence: TGTGCCAGCAGTTCCAGGGGGAACACTGAAGCTTTCTTT.

The chain employs TRBV7-9 and TRBJ2-3; 8 bases are shared with TRBD2. CDR1 and CDR2 from the germline V gene are SEHNR and FQNEAQ (reference sequence). There are 16 residues in the CDR3. With V trimmed by 4 bases and J by 6 bases, 12 bases remained unmatched. The CDR3 here is CASSSFAGGRWDTQYF. CDR3 nucleotides: TGTGCCAGCAGCTCTTTCGCTGGCGGGAGGTGGGATACGCAGTATTTT. Drawing the rest from reference TRBV7-9 and TRBJ2-3, the complete variable domain is DTGVSQNPRHKITKRGQNVTFRCDPISEHNRLYWYRQTLGQGPEFLTYFQNEAQLEKSRLLSDRFSAERPKGSFSTLEIQRTEQGDSAMYLCASSSFAGGRWDTQYFGPGTRLTVL.

The rearrangement uses TRBV6-5 and TRBJ2-7; TRBD2 might be the D (5 bases). The CDR3 consists of 11 residues. CDR1 and CDR2 (germline): MNHEY, SVGAGI. CDR3 nucleotide sequence: TGTTCCACTTGCGCCGGAGGCGAGCAGTACTTC. This gives the protein CSTCAGGEQYF.

V and J are TRBV5-1 and TRBJ2-5, with 9 bases fitting TRBD1. The better agreement between TRBJ2-7 and the DNA end casts doubt on the J call. This CDR3 contains 14 residues. Germline V gene sequence: CDR1 SGHRS, CDR2 YFSETQ. The DNA of the CDR3 is TGCGCCAGCAGCTTAGGACAGGGGCTAAACGAGCAGTACTTC. Amino acids: CASSLGQGLNEQYF.

This chain links TRBV7-9 with TRBJ2-5; weak D call: TRBD2 (5 bases). V was clipped by 5 bases and J by 1 base, with 17 bases between them. Germline CDR1 and CDR2: SEHNR and FQNEAQ (reference sequence). There are 16 residues in the CDR3. The CDR3 sequence is CASSTRRLAGQETQYF. The CDR3 DNA reads as TGTGCCAGCAGCACCAGGAGGTTGGCGGGCCAAGAGACCCAGTACTTC.

The chain links TRBV6-5 to TRBJ1-1; D is unclear. CDR1 is MNHEY, CDR2 SVGAGI, per germline. The CDR3 contains 14 residues. Trimming cost V 2 bases and J 2 bases, with 9 bases left between them. CDR3 nucleotides: TGTGCCAGCAGTTACGAGGGTGGAAACACTGAAGCTTTCTTT. Protein: CASSYEGGNTEAFF.

The rearrangement joins TRBV27 to TRBJ2-5; weak D call: TRBD1 (6 bases). The CDR3 totals 15 residues. Per germline, CDR1 MNHEY and CDR2 SMNVEV (reference sequence). The V and J ends lost 5 bases and 4 bases respectively, with 17 bases between them. CDR3 coding DNA: TGTGCCAGCAGTCAGACCCTGGGGGCCGTAGAGACCCAGTACTTC. This gives the protein CASSQTLGAVETQYF.

This chain links TRBV2 with TRBJ2-3; D may be TRBD2 (6 bases). CDR1 and CDR2 from the germline V gene are SNHLY and FYNNEI. Trimming took off 10 bases at V and 5 bases at J, with 19 bases between the two ends. There are 14 residues in the CDR3. The CDR3 sequence: CATNKGRSLDTQYF. Here the CDR3 DNA reads TGTGCCACCAATAAGGGGAGGTCACTAGATACGCAGTATTTT. Looking up the rest from reference TRBV2 and TRBJ2-3 gives the full variable domain: EPEVTQTPSHQVTQMGQEVILRCVPISNHLYFYWYRQILGQKVEFLVSFYNNEISEKSEIFDDQFSVERPDGSNFTLKIRSTKLEDSAMYFCATNKGRSLDTQYFGPGTRLTVL.